The rows below give T cell receptor beta chains drawn from one sample of a study of T cells in Graves' hyperthyroidism and ophthalmopathy. MiXCR, applied by TCRdb to the multiplex PCR reads, yields one record per CDR3 protein. The sample yields around 500,000 distinct CDR3 sequences, 13% to 15% seen once. Sample: blood. These receptors all stem from a woman aged 18-29 years with Graves' hyperthyroidism. The CDR3 runs from the conserved cysteine through the conserved F or W. The order of the fields is V gene, J gene, CDR3 protein.

>TRBV7-3|TRBJ2-7
CASSSDRNYEQYF
>TRBV7-8|TRBJ1-2
CASRKTGGYGYTF
>TRBV6-1|TRBJ1-1
CASSWGWRDTEAFF
>TRBV19|TRBJ2-5
CASRDMGETQYF
>TRBV4-1|TRBJ1-2
CASSQPGQRELNYGYTF
>TRBV6-1|TRBJ2-1
CATGGTTIYNEQFF
>TRBV19|TRBJ1-2
CASRRRDRGFGYTF
>TRBV30|TRBJ1-3
CAWSTGPSGNTIYF
>TRBV4-1|TRBJ1-5
CASSQEVVGSLRNQPQHF
>TRBV13|TRBJ1-4
CASSQPLQGEGSTDEKLFF
>TRBV6-1|TRBJ2-2
CASSAIHWGELFF
>TRBV6-2/TRBV6-3|TRBJ2-6
CASSYGRVYGSGANVLTF
>TRBV19|TRBJ2-1
CASSKDRVTAREQFF
>TRBV29-1|TRBJ1-4
CSVDPQGPRGEKLFF
>TRBV6-1|TRBJ1-1
CASSRDSKNTEAFF
>TRBV5-6|TRBJ2-3
CASSATLAGLQDTQYF
>TRBV6-1|TRBJ2-5
CASSDLTGGEETQYF
>TRBV4-1|TRBJ1-2
CASSQMGGEAYGYTF
>TRBV7-3|TRBJ2-6
CASSLISTGGGSGANVLTF
>TRBV3-1|TRBJ2-3
CASSRTSGGSTDTQYF
>TRBV11-2|TRBJ2-7
CASSSQPSSGRVGYF
>TRBV11-3|TRBJ1-2
CASSLTTGDIPGYTF
>TRBV7-9|TRBJ1-2
CASSRLRDEFNYGYTF
>TRBV6-1|TRBJ2-3
CASSGWTGGSDTQYF
>TRBV20-1|TRBJ2-1
CSAVLRVQLVNEQFF
>TRBV19|TRBJ1-2
CASSAQGLGGYTF
>TRBV30|TRBJ1-5
CAWSVRQASNQPQHF
>TRBV11-3|TRBJ1-3
CASSLVSSGTIYF
>TRBV10-1|TRBJ2-3
CASSGTSIGDTQYF
>TRBV24-1|TRBJ2-1
CATSDTTAGGSYNEQFF
>TRBV24-1|TRBJ2-4
CATSDSTGTSKNIQYF
>TRBV27|TRBJ2-1
CASSLGAGVGEQFF
>TRBV6-1|TRBJ1-4
CASVWTGTREKLFF
>TRBV20-1|TRBJ1-2
CSANLRENYGYTF
>TRBV19|TRBJ1-2
CASSITPSGVRGYTF
>TRBV6-1|TRBJ1-1
CASRRPTTEAFF
>TRBV19|TRBJ1-2
CASSIPQNYGYTF
>TRBV14|TRBJ1-4
CASSQDQGYATNEKLFF
>TRBV10-3|TRBJ2-3
CAIMTSGSADTQYF
>TRBV19|TRBJ2-6
CASSITNSGANVLTF
>TRBV19|TRBJ1-5
CASTPEHSNQPQHF
>TRBV5-6|TRBJ2-3
CASSLEFSGLPTDTQYF
>TRBV2|TRBJ1-2
CASSVDGHGYTF
>TRBV12-3/TRBV12-4|TRBJ1-2
CASSSNPPGQGFGYTF
>TRBV18|TRBJ2-1
CASSPRTSNYNEQFF
>TRBV30|TRBJ1-4
CAWSVMGTANEKLFF
>TRBV24-1|TRBJ2-3
CATSDSDGTDTQYF
>TRBV5-1|TRBJ2-2
CASSQTKQNTGELFF
>TRBV13|TRBJ1-1
CASSLGQEAFF
>TRBV7-9|TRBJ2-5
CASSRGEGVVETQYF
>TRBV29-1|TRBJ1-2
CSVPGQGRVLDYGYTF
>TRBV24-1|TRBJ1-5
CATSEGNQPQHF
>TRBV19|TRBJ2-7
CASSIPGTTTYEQYF
>TRBV29-1|TRBJ1-1
CSVDGPTGGSTEAFF
>TRBV12-3/TRBV12-4|TRBJ1-3
CASSPGQATGNTIYF